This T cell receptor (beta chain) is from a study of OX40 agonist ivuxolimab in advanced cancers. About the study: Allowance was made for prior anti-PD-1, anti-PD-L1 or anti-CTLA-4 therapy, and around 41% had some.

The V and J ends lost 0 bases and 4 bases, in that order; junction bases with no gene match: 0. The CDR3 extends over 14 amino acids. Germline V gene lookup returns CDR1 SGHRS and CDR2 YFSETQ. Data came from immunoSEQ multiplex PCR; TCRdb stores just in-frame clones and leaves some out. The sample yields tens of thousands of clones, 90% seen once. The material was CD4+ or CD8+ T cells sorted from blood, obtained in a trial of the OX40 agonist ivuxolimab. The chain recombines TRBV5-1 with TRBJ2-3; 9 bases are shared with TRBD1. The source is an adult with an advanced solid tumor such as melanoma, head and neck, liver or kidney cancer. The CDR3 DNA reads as TGCGCCAGCAGCTTGGACAGGGGGCCAGATACGCAGTATTTT. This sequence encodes CASSLDRGPDTQYF. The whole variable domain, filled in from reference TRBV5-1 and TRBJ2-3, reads KAGVTQTPRYLIKTRGQQVTLSCSPISGHRSVSWYQQTPGQGLQFLFEYFSETQRNKGNFPGRFSGRQFSNSRSEMNVSTLELGDSALYLCASSLDRGPDTQYFGPGTRLTVL.